This TCR beta chain was recovered during a study of breast tumors, draining lymph nodes, adjacent tissues. TCRdb itself ran the multiplex PCR reads through MiXCR, one entry per CDR3 protein. The top ten clones hold roughly 2% of a sample with under 150,000 distinct CDR3 sequences, 20% to 25% of them seen once. Samples came from axillary lymph nodes draining the breast cancer. This clonotype was seen ten or more times. Germline-derived CDR1 and CDR2 are MNHNS and SASEGT. The CDR3 is 15 amino acids. V dropped 3 bases and J dropped 5 bases, with 17 bases sitting between them. The TCR was taken from a female donor with breast cancer. Some clones in this sample may be carry-over from other donors' samples. What was sequenced was axillary lymph node tissue. The rearrangement links TRBV6-1 to TRBJ2-7; D is perhaps TRBD2 (6 bases). CDR3 bases: TGTGCCAGCAGTGACTCGGGCCGTGGAGGGGACGAGCAGTACTTC. This gives the protein CASSDSGRGGDEQYF.